The entry below gives a single T cell receptor beta chain sequence along with its context. Its antigen is not known. This record comes from a study of siplizumab effects on memory and regulatory T cells. Study outcomes and limitations: Mappable alloreactive CD4+ clones averaged approximately 67% Treg-derived with siplizumab versus approximately 25% in controls. In roughly 75-96% of proliferating CD4+ or CD8+ clones, a naive or memory phenotype could not be assigned.

Using immunoSEQ multiplex PCR, the repertoire was profiled, and TCRdb retains in-frame clones only, with some absent. The data hold around 99,000 clones, with about 90% observed a single time. With 6 bases removed from V and 2 bases from J, the gap between germline ends came to 3 bases. This CDR3 contains 10 residues. Germline CDR1 and CDR2: DFQATT and SNEGSKA (reference sequence). The sequencing input was Tregs sorted from blood. The chain combines TRBV20-1 with TRBJ2-3; D call uncertain. The clonotype was recovered from a human donor in good health. DNA of the CDR3: TGCAGTGCACCCACAGATACGCAGTATTTT. As protein: CSAPTDTQYF.